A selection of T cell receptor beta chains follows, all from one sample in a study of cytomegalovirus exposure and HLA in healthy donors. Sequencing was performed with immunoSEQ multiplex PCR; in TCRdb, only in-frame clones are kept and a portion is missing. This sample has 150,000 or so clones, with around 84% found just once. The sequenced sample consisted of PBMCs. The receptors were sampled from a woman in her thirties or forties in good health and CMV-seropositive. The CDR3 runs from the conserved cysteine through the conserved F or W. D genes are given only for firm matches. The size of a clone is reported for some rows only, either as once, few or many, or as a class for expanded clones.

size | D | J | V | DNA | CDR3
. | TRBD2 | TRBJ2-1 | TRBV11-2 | TGTGCCAGCAGCCCTTGGACTAGCGGGGACAATGAGCAGTTCTTC | CASSPWTSGDNEQFF
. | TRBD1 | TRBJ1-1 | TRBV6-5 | TGTGCCAGCAGTTACTCCGGGACAGGAGCTTTCTTT | CASSYSGTGAFF
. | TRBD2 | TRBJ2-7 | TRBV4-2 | TGTGCCAGCAGCCAAGAAGCGGGATTGGTGATGAACGAGCAGTACTTC | CASSQEAGLVMNEQYF
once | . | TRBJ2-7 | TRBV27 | TGTGCCAGCAGTTTACAAAGGCCGGCACAGGGAATTCACTACGAGCAGTACTTC | CASSLQRPAQGIHYEQYF
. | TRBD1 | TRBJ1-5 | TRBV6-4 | TGTGCCATCCTTACTATCGACAGGGAAACGGATAGAAGCAATCAGCCCCAGCATTTT | CAILTIDRETDRSNQPQHF
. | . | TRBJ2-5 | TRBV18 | TGTGCCAGCTCACCAAAAACAGAGGTGGGGGCTTCGAAGACCCAGTACTTC | CASSPKTEVGASKTQYF
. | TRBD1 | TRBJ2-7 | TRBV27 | TGTGCCAGCAGTCCCATTACAGCACAGGGGGGCGTCTCCTACGAGCAGTACTTC | CASSPITAQGGVSYEQYF
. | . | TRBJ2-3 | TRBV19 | TGTGCCAGTAGTATTGCGGGTTTGGATACGCAGTATTTT | CASSIAGLDTQYF
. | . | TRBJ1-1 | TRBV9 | TGTGCCAGCAGCGCGGGGGACCCGAACACTGAAGCTTTCTTT | CASSAGDPNTEAFF
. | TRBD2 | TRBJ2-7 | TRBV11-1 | TGTGCCAGCAGCTTCCTACCTAGCGGGCTTGGCTCCTACGAGCAGTACTTC | CASSFLPSGLGSYEQYF
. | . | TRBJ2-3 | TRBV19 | TGTGCCAGTAGCATCATAGGAGCAGATACGCAGTATTTT | CASSIIGADTQYF
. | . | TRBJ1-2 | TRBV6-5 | TGTGCCAGCAGTTATTGGGAGAACTATGGCTACACCTTC | CASSYWENYGYTF
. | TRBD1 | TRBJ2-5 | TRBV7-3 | TGTGCCAGCAGCTTAAACCCGCGGGGACAGGGTCCGGAGACCCAGTACTTC | CASSLNPRGQGPETQYF
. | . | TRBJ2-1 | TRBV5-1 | TGCGCCAGCAGCAGGCGGGGCCTACAACCAGATAGCGATGAGCAGTTCTTC | CASSRRGLQPDSDEQFF
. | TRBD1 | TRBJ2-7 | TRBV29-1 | TGCAGCGTCGACCTCGGACAGGACCCCTACGAGCAGTACTTC | CSVDLGQDPYEQYF
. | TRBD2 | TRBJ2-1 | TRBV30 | TGTGCCTGGTGGACTAGCGGGAGGGGTGAGCAGTTCTTC | CAWWTSGRGEQFF
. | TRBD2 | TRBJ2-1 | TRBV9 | TGTGCCAGCAGCGCCTCCCTCACGACTAGCGGGATCCAGTTCTTC | CASSASLTTSGIQFF
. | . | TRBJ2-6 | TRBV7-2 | TGTGCCAGCAGCTTCGTGGTCGGTCCCCTCTCTGGGGCCAACGTCCTGACTTTC | CASSFVVGPLSGANVLTF
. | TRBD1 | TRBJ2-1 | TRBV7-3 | TGTGCCAGCAGCTCGACAGGGCGAGGCTCCTACAATGAGCAGTTCTTC | CASSSTGRGSYNEQFF
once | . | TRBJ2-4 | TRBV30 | TGTGCCTGGAAAGGAGACAGGCTAGGAAATTTGAAAAACATTCAGTACTTC | CAWKGDRLGNLKNIQYF
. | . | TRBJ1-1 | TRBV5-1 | TGCGCCAGCGGAACCACAAGTCAGGGTCGCACTGAAGCTTTCTTT | CASGTTSQGRTEAFF
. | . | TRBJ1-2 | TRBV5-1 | TGCGCCAGCAGCCAGTCGGACAGATGGAATGGCTACACCTTC | CASSQSDRWNGYTF
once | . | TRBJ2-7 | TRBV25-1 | TGTGCCAGCAGTGGCCGGACTGGAGCAAACTCCTACGAGCAGTACTTC | CASSGRTGANSYEQYF
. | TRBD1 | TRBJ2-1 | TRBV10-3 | TGTGCCATCAGTGAAGAACCGGGACAGGGATCCAATGAGCAGTTCTTC | CAISEEPGQGSNEQFF
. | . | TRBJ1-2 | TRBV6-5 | TGTGCCAGCAGTCCCCGGTCCTCTAACTATGGCTACACCTTC | CASSPRSSNYGYTF
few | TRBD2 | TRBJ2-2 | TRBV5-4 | TGTGCCAGCAGAACGACTAGCGGGACCGGGGAGCTGTTTTTT | CASRTTSGTGELFF
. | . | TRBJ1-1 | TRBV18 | TGTGCCAGCTCCCCGATATCTTTCGGTCTCATGAACACTGAAGCTTTCTTT | CASSPISFGLMNTEAFF
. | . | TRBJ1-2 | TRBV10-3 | TGTGCCACGGGGGACGGGACGGACTATGGCTACACCTTC | CATGDGTDYGYTF
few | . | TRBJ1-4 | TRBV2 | TGTGCCAGCCAGGACGGGGGGCGCAGAGAAAAACTGTTTTTT | CASQDGGRREKLFF
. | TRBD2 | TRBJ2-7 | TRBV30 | TGTGCCTGGAGATTAGCGGGAGTGTTCGAGCAGTACTTC | CAWRLAGVFEQYF
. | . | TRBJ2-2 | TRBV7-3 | TGTGCCAGCAGCTTAGCCCCGGGGATGAACACCGGGGAGCTGTTTTTT | CASSLAPGMNTGELFF
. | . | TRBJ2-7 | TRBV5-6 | TGTGCCAGCAGCTCACTGGCGGACGAGCAGTACTTC | CASSSLADEQYF